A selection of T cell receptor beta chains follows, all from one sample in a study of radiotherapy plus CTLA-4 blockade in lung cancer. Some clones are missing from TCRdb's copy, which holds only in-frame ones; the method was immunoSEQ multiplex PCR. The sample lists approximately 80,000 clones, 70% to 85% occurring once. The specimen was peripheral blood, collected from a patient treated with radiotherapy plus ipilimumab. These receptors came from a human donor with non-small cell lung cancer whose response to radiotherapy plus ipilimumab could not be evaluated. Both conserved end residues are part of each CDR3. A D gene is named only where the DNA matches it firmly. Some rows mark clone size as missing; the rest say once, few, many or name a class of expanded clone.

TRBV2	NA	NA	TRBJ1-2	TGTGCCAGCAGCGTCGGACATCCCAGTAACTATGGCTACACCTTC	CASSVGHPSNYGYTF
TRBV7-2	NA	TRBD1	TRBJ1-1	TGTGCCAGCAGCCGGACCTGGACAGGGGGGACTGAAGCTTTCTTT	CASSRTWTGGTEAFF
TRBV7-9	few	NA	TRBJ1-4	TGTGCCAGCAGCCCTATTCAACCTAATGAAAAACTGTTTTTT	CASSPIQPNEKLFF
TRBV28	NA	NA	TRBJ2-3	TGTGCCAGCAGTTCAACCCCGGAGGGGCGGGGGCATACGCAGTATTTT	CASSSTPEGRGHTQYF
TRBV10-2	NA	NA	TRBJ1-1	TGCGCCAGCAGTGGCTTTTACGGTGAAGCTTTCTTT	CASSGFYGEAFF
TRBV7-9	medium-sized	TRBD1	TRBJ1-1	TGTGCCAGCAGCCGACAGGGCGTTGAAGCTTTCTTT	CASSRQGVEAFF
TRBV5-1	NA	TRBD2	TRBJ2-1	TGCGCCAGCAGCTTGAGCCTAGCGGGGGGCTACGACTACAATGAGCAGTTCTTC	CASSLSLAGGYDYNEQFF
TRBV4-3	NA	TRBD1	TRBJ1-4	TGCGCCAGCAGCCAAGGGGGACAGGGGAATGAAAAACTGTTTTTT	CASSQGGQGNEKLFF
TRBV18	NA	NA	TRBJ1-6	TGTGCCAGCTCACCGGGACAAACATCCTATAATTCACCCCTCCACTTT	CASSPGQTSYNSPLHF
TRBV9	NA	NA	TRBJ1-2	TGTGCCAGCAGCGTGTCTCCTAACTATGGCTACACCTTC	CASSVSPNYGYTF
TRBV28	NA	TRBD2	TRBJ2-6	TGTGCCAGCAGTTCACTAGCGGGGGGGCCATCTGGGGCCAACGTCCTGACTTTC	CASSSLAGGPSGANVLTF
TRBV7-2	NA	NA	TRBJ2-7	TGTGCCAGCAGCTTAGGGGCAGGAACCCCCTACGAGCAGTACTTC	CASSLGAGTPYEQYF
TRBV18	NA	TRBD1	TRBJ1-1	TGTGCCAGCTCACTGGGACAGTTTGACACTGAAGCTTTCTTT	CASSLGQFDTEAFF
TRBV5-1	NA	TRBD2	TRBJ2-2	TGCGCCAGCAGCCCCTGGCCCGGGACTAGCGGGATCACGAACACCGGGGAGCTGTTTTTT	CASSPWPGTSGITNTGELFF
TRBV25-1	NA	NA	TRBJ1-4	TGTGCCAGCAGTGCAGGGGCAACTAATGAAAAACTGTTTTTT	CASSAGATNEKLFF
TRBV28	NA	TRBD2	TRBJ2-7	TGTGCCAGCAGTTTTATATTCGGGGGGGGAAACGGCTACGAGCAGTACTTC	CASSFIFGGGNGYEQYF
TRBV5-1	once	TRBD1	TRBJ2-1	TGCGCCAGCAGCTTAGAGGGGACAGGGTTTATCAATGAGCAGTTCTTC	CASSLEGTGFINEQFF
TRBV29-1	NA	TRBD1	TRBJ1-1	TGCAGCGGGGCCCCCATCGGGACAGGGCCCAATGGAGCTTTCTTT	CSGAPIGTGPNGAFF
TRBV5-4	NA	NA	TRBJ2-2	TGTGCCAGCAGCTCGTCGGGACTGAGGGGTCCCGGGGAGCTGTTTTTT	CASSSSGLRGPGELFF
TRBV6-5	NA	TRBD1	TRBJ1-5	TGTGCCACCCGGACAGGGATTAGCAATCAGCCCCAGCATTTT	CATRTGISNQPQHF
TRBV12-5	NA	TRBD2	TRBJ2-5	TGTGCTAGTGGTTTGCAGGGAGGGCAAGAGACCCAGTACTTC	CASGLQGGQETQYF
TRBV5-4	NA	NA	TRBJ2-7	TGTGCCAGCAGCTCGGGACAATCCTTTTACGAGCAGTACTTC	CASSSGQSFYEQYF
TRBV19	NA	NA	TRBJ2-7	TGTGCCAGTAGTATTACAGGGAGAGACTACTACGAGCAGTACTTC	CASSITGRDYYEQYF
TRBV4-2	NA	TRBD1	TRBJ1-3	TGTGCCAGCAGCCCCGGACAGGTAGCTTTCTCTGGAAACACCATATATTTT	CASSPGQVAFSGNTIYF
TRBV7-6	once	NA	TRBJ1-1	TGTGCCAGCAGCTCAACCGGGAGCTCTGAAGCTTTCTTT	CASSSTGSSEAFF
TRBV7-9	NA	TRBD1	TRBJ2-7	TGTGCCAGCAGCCCGCCGACAGGGTCCTACGAGCAGTACTTC	CASSPPTGSYEQYF
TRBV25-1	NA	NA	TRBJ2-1	TGTGCCAGCAGTCTTCGGAATGAGCAGTTCTTC	CASSLRNEQFF
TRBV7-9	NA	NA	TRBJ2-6	TGTGCCCTTAAAGGGGTCTCTGGGGCCAACGTCCTGACTTTC	CALKGVSGANVLTF
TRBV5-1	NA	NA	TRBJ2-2	TGCGCCAGCAGCTTGGTTTCAGCGGTATCGATTTTAAGGGGGACCGGGGAGCTGTTTTTT	CASSLVSAVSILRGTGELFF
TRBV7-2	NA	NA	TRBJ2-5	TGTGCCAGCAGCCGCGAGCAAGAGACCCAGTACTTC	CASSREQETQYF
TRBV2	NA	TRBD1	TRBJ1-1	TGTGCCAGCAGGCCCGAGACAGGGGAAAACACTGAAGCTTTCTTT	CASRPETGENTEAFF
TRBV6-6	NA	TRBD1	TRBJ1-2	TGTGCCAGCAGTTACTCGGGACAGACCTATGGCTACACCTTC	CASSYSGQTYGYTF
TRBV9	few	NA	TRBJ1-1	TGTGCCAGCAGCGTCGGGAACAACCTGAACACTGAAGCTTTCTTT	CASSVGNNLNTEAFF
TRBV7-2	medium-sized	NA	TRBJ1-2	TGTGCCAGCGGGGGGATAGTCAACTATGGCTACACCTTC	CASGGIVNYGYTF
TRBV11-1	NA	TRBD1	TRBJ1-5	TGTGCCAGCAGCAACGACAGGGATCAGCCCCAGCATTTT	CASSNDRDQPQHF
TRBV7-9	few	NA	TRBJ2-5	TGTGCCAGCAGCTTGGGCACGGAGACCCAGTACTTC	CASSLGTETQYF
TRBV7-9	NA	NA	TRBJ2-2	TGTGCCAGCAGCTTAGCGCGTAACACCGGGGAGCTGTTTTTT	CASSLARNTGELFF
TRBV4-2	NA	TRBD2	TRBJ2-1	TGTGCCAGCAGCCAAGAAATGGACGGGGGGTACAATGAGCAGTTCTTC	CASSQEMDGGYNEQFF
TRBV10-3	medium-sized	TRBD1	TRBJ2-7	TGTGCCATCAGGGACGGACAGGGGGTAGGCGAGCAGTACTTC	CAIRDGQGVGEQYF
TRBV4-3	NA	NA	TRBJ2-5	TGCGCCAGCAGCCAAGATCTTCAGGAGACCCAGTACTTC	CASSQDLQETQYF
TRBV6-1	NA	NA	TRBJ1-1	TGTGCCAGCAGTGAAACCCAGGGATGGGCTGAAGCTTTCTTT	CASSETQGWAEAFF
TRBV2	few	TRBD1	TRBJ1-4	TGTGCCAGCAGTGAATGGGCGACAGGGTTTACAACTAATGAAAAACTGTTTTTT	CASSEWATGFTTNEKLFF
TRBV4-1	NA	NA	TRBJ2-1	TGCGCCAGCAGCCCTCGGGTTGTGGGGGGAACCTACAATGAGCAGTTCTTC	CASSPRVVGGTYNEQFF
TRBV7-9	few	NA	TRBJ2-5	NA	CASSFGSGTLTQYF
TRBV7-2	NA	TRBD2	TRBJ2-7	TGTGCCAGCAGCTCTAGCGGGGATGCCTCCTACGAGCAGTACTTC	CASSSSGDASYEQYF